This T cell receptor beta chain is drawn from a study of blood T cells in healthy people across ages. For this clonotype: One end of the junction does not line up with germline, which may come from a read error.

Each of the donors had ten milliliters of peripheral blood drawn into EDTA-treated Vacutainer tubes. Per-sample PBMC isolation yielded at least 6.5 million cells. Total RNA amounts of at least 6 micrograms were extracted per sample. With a J-beta primer mix and a sample-barcoded 5' primer, a second PCR ran about 7 to 12 cycles. A 12-random-nucleotide template-switch adaptor tagged each cDNA molecule. MiXCR, run by TCRdb on the 5' RACE reads, gives a single entry per CDR3 protein. The data show around 670,000 distinct CDR3 sequences, about 30% seen once. Germline V CDR1 and CDR2: SGHRS, YFSETQ. The CDR3 sequence is 15 residues long.

The source is a woman older than 75 in good health. The chain recombines TRBV5-1 with TRBJ2-5; possible D gene TRBD1, 6 bases. The J call is uncertain, as TRBJ2-7 better fits the DNA end. The sequencing input was blood. The CDR3 DNA reads as TGCGCCAACAGCGGAATGGACACCCAGGGGTACGAGCAGTACTTC. Translated, it gives CANSGMDTQGYEQYF.